The 32 T cell receptor beta chains below all came from one sample that was sequenced in a study of identical twins. MiXCR, run by TCRdb on the 5' RACE reads, gives a single entry per CDR3 protein. The table includes approximately 230,000 distinct CDR3 sequences, 6.5% detected once. Another study also made use of these data, one on T cells expressing NK-cell markers.

The specimen sequenced was CD8+ T cells sorted from blood. All receptors come from a woman aged 18-35 years in good health.

This clonotype has just a few counts. The chain links TRBV12-3 or TRBV12-4 to TRBJ2-2; 7 nucleotides agree with TRBD1. The CDR3 consists of 16 residues. Trimming at V came to 4 bases and at J to 4 bases, leaving 9 bases not matched to a gene. The CDR3 loop is CASSWAGGRSTGELFF. CDR3 bases: TGTGCCAGCAGTTGGGCAGGGGGTCGGAGCACCGGGGAGCTGTTTTTT.

As for this clonotype: A much bigger clone sits one base away, suggesting this may be a read error. The chain uses TRBV3-1 and TRBJ1-5; no reliable D call. Germline V gene data show CDR1 as LGHDT and CDR2 as YNNKEL (reference sequence). The CDR3 is 15 residues long. V lost 1 base to trimming and J lost 4 bases, with 11 bases between them. The CDR3 region is CASSQGLVANQPQHF. The CDR3 DNA sequence: TGTGCCAGCAGCCAAGGTTTGGTAGCTAATCAGCCCCAGCATTTT.

This clonotype came up a few times. The gene calls are TRBV29-1 and TRBJ1-1; D unresolved. Between the trimmed V and J ends, which lost 5 bases and 5 bases, there was a span of 15 bases. The CDR3 has 13 residues. Germline assignment: CDR1 SQVTM and CDR2 ANQGSEA. CDR3 nucleotide sequence: TGCAGCGTTCCCCGCCCGGATGGTACTGAAGCTTTCTTT. It translates to CSVPRPDGTEAFF.

This clonotype was counted between two and nine times. This chain uses TRBV5-6 with TRBJ2-1; D is unresolved. CDR1 and CDR2 (germline): SGHDT, YYEEEE. This CDR3 spans 15 amino acids. Between the trimmed V and J ends, which lost 7 bases and 4 bases, there was a span of 18 bases. CDR3 protein: CASQLGVSPYNEQFF. For the CDR3, the DNA is TGTGCCAGCCAGCTGGGTGTCTCCCCGTACAATGAGCAGTTCTTC.

This clonotype was picked up many times. The genes are TRBV7-6 and TRBJ2-5; TRBD2 matches at 7 bases. With 2 bases clipped from V and 2 bases from J, the junction kept 2 bases outside the gene matches. Germline V gene data show CDR1 as SGHVS and CDR2 as FNYEAQ. There are 14 residues in the CDR3. The CDR3 DNA reads TGTGCCAGCAGCTTATACGGGGGGCAAGAGACCCAGTACTTC. It specifies CASSLYGGQETQYF.

The sample holds many counts of this clonotype. The DNA for the CDR3 is TGTGCCAGTCAGGCCATAGACACTGAAGCTTTCTTT. Translation: CASQAIDTEAFF. V is TRBV12-3 or TRBV12-4 and J is TRBJ1-1; D call uncertain. This CDR3 is 12 amino acids long. Trimming shortened V by 9 bases and J by 3 bases, and 11 bases separated the two germline ends.

This clonotype was detected ten times or more. J is TRBJ1-1 and V is TRBV5-1; TRBD1 is a possible D gene (5 bases). This CDR3 has 13 residues. V lost 2 bases and J 4 bases, leaving 9 bases between the germline ends. Germline lookup yields CDR1 SGHRS and CDR2 YFSETQ. The CDR3 nucleotides read TGCGCCAGCAGCTTACGGCAGGGCACTGAAGCTTTCTTT. Protein: CASSLRQGTEAFF. Looking up the rest from reference TRBV5-1 and TRBJ1-1 gives the full variable domain: KAGVTQTPRYLIKTRGQQVTLSCSPISGHRSVSWYQQTPGQGLQFLFEYFSETQRNKGNFPGRFSGRQFSNSRSEMNVSTLELGDSALYLCASSLRQGTEAFFGQGTRLTVV.

This chain connects TRBV5-6 to TRBJ2-2; D unresolved. Germline CDR1 is SGHDT and CDR2 is YYEEEE. CDR3 length equals 14 residues. Trimming stripped 9 bases from V and 6 bases from J, with 18 bases between. CDR3 sequence (DNA): TGTGCCATGAGCTTCGGTCATCCCTCCGGGGAGCTGTTTTTT. It yields the protein CAMSFGHPSGELFF.

This chain uses TRBV25-1 with TRBJ2-5; 8 nucleotides align to TRBD2. This CDR3 comprises 14 residues. The V gene's germline CDR1 is MGHDK and CDR2 SYGVNS. V lost 2 bases, J lost 6 bases, and 5 bases stayed unmatched. This CDR3 reads CASSEDGGGKTQYF. The CDR3 DNA sequence: TGTGCCAGCAGTGAAGACGGGGGGGGAAAGACCCAGTACTTC.

This clonotype was detected ten times or more. The V gene is TRBV10-3, the J gene TRBJ2-2; TRBD1 or TRBD2 may be the D gene (5 bases each). V shed 10 bases and J shed 2 bases, with 11 bases lying between them. Germline V gene data show CDR1 as ENHRY and CDR2 as SYGVKD. The CDR3 spans 13 residues. CDR3 sequence: CATGTANTGELFF. The CDR3 DNA is TGTGCCACTGGGACCGCCAACACCGGGGAGCTGTTTTTT.

The chain couples TRBV10-3 to TRBJ2-5; no firm D call. The CDR3 length is 15 residues. Per germline, CDR1 ENHRY and CDR2 SYGVKD. Trimming took 2 bases from V and 4 from J, leaving 14 bases between them. CDR3 in DNA: TGTGCCATCAGTGAGCCGATGGAGAGGTCAGAGACCCAGTACTTC. It is translated as CAISEPMERSETQYF.

This clonotype occurred many times. The rearrangement uses TRBV14 and TRBJ2-5; perhaps D is TRBD1 or TRBD2 (6 bases each). The CDR3 sequence is 15 residues long. Trimming removed 1 base at V and 5 bases at J, with 14 bases between. Germline lookup yields CDR1 SGHDN and CDR2 FVKESK. CDR3: CASSQGGLGAETQYF. Written as DNA, the CDR3 is TGTGCCAGCAGCCAAGGGGGACTGGGGGCGGAGACCCAGTACTTC.

CDR3 sequence: CASGTPDRALDGYTF. The CDR3 bases are TGTGCTAGTGGTACACCGGACAGAGCCCTTGATGGCTACACCTTC. This sequence joins TRBV12-5 and TRBJ1-2, with a possible D match to TRBD1 (6 bases). The germline V gene has CDR1 LGHNT and CDR2 FRNRAP. Between the trimmed V and J ends, which lost 5 bases and 6 bases, there was a span of 19 bases. The CDR3 consists of 15 residues.

This clonotype was counted only a few times. The chain couples TRBV27 to TRBJ2-7, with TRBD2 matching 7 bases. Unmatched junction bases numbered 5, after V lost 4 bases and J lost 2 bases. Germline V gives CDR1 MNHEY, CDR2 SMNVEV (reference sequence). CDR3 length: 14 residues. The CDR3 protein is CASSSHRGAYEQYF. The CDR3 coding sequence is TGTGCCAGCAGTTCACACCGGGGGGCCTACGAGCAGTACTTC.

This clonotype has just a few counts. The chain employs TRBV9 and TRBJ2-7, with D perhaps matching TRBD2 (5 bases). In germline, CDR1 is SGDLS, CDR2 YYNGEE. This CDR3 is 12 amino acids long. V lost 4 bases and J 5 bases, leaving 10 bases between the germline ends. The CDR3, as DNA: TGTGCCAGCAGCCTCCCCGGGAACGAGCAGTACTTC. Translated: CASSLPGNEQYF.

This clonotype was observed many times. V usage is TRBV6-6 and J usage is TRBJ2-3, with TRBD2 as a possible D gene (6 bases). The CDR3 spans 13 residues. CDR1 and CDR2 from the germline V gene are MNHNY and SVGAGI (reference sequence). V gave up 2 bases and J gave up 4 bases, with 7 bases separating them. This chain's CDR3 is CASSYGGADTQYF. In nucleotides, the CDR3 is TGTGCCAGCAGTTACGGAGGGGCAGATACGCAGTATTTT.

This chain joins TRBV27 and TRBJ2-3; possibly TRBD1 for D (6 bases). V was trimmed by 8 bases and J by 2 bases, leaving 20 bases between them. The CDR3 loop spans 16 amino acids. Germline V gives CDR1 MNHEY, CDR2 SMNVEV (reference sequence). The CDR3 DNA reads as TGTGCCAGCTGTCCAACCGGGACACACCTCACAGATACGCAGTATTTT. It codes for CASCPTGTHLTDTQYF.

This clonotype has a count of ten or more. The chain links TRBV19 to TRBJ1-2; possibly TRBD1 for D (5 bases). With 8 bases removed from V and 2 bases from J, the gap between germline ends came to 9 bases. CDR1 is LNHDA and CDR2 is SQIVND in the germline V gene (reference sequence). This CDR3 has 12 amino acids. The CDR3 spells CASRQLNYGYTF. Here the CDR3 DNA reads TGTGCCAGTCGACAGCTCAACTATGGCTACACCTTC. Drawing the rest from reference TRBV19 and TRBJ1-2, the complete variable domain is DGGITQSPKYLFRKEGQNVTLSCEQNLNHDAMYWYRQDPGQGLRLIYYSQIVNDFQKGDIAEGYSVSREKKESFPLTVTSAQKNPTAFYLCASRQLNYGYTFGSGTRLTVV.

V usage is TRBV5-6 and J usage is TRBJ1-2, with D possibly being TRBD1 (6 bases). The V end was cut by 5 bases, the J end by 2 bases, with 16 bases between. The CDR3 contains 15 residues. From germline, CDR1 is SGHDT and CDR2 YYEEEE. Here the CDR3 DNA reads TGTGCCAGCAGGGTTGTAAGGACAGAGAACTATGGCTACACCTTC. This codes for CASRVVRTENYGYTF.

This clonotype has just a few counts. One end of the junction is discordant with germline, which a read error may explain. The chain joins TRBV7-7 to TRBJ2-5, with D maybe TRBD2 (7 bases). This CDR3 comprises 17 residues. Per the germline V gene, CDR1 is SSHAT and CDR2 is FNYEAQ (reference sequence). The CDR3 nucleotides read TGTGCTAGCAGCGCCTCAGTAGGGGGGGGGGTCCAAGAGACCCAGTACTTC. Protein product: CASSASVGGGVQETQYF.

This sequence joins TRBV29-1 and TRBJ2-4, with D possibly TRBD2 on 5 matching bases. CDR3 length equals 12 residues. Germline V gives CDR1 SQVTM, CDR2 ANQGSEA. Trimming took off 6 bases at V and 5 bases at J, with 11 bases between the two ends. The CDR3 region has the DNA TGCAGCGTCGAGGGTGTCGAAAACATTCAGTACTTC. It is translated as CSVEGVENIQYF.

The rearrangement links TRBV5-6 to TRBJ2-7, with 7 bases identical to TRBD2. CDR3 length: 15 residues. Germline lookup yields CDR1 SGHDT and CDR2 YYEEEE. Losses at the gene ends were 3 bases for V and 5 bases for J; bases not matched to a gene: 11. As DNA, the CDR3 is TGTGCCAGCAGCTCCCAGCGGGGTGATCCGGACGAGCAGTACTTC. Protein product: CASSSQRGDPDEQYF.

This chain links TRBV12-3 or TRBV12-4 with TRBJ1-4; D perhaps matches TRBD1 (5 bases). Deletions cut 7 bases from V and 8 bases from J, with 14 bases between. This CDR3 contains 13 residues. In DNA form, the CDR3 reads TGTGCCAGCACCCCCCGCGGGGGGGAAAAACTGTTTTTT. Translated, it gives CASTPRGGEKLFF.

This clonotype was detected ten times or more. This sequence joins TRBV7-2 and TRBJ1-2; D is undetermined. Trimming removed 6 bases from V and 7 bases from J, with 15 bases in between. Germline V gene data show CDR1 as SGHTA and CDR2 as FQGNSA. CDR3 length: 13 amino acids. The CDR3 loop is CASRIQRSLGYTF. CDR3 DNA: TGTGCCAGCAGAATCCAGAGGTCGCTTGGCTACACCTTC.

This clonotype was detected a few times. The V call is TRBV6-1, the J call TRBJ2-1, with D tentatively TRBD1 or TRBD2 (6 bases each). V was trimmed by 5 bases and J by 10 bases, leaving 24 bases between them. Germline lookup yields CDR1 MNHNS and CDR2 SASEGT. The CDR3 contains 16 residues. Here the CDR3 reads CASSPAGGSLFREQFF. CDR3 nucleotides: TGTGCCAGCAGTCCCGCCGGGGGCTCGCTTTTCCGGGAGCAGTTCTTC.

This clonotype was detected many times. The chain carries TRBV4-1 and TRBJ2-2, with a weak D call TRBD2 (7 bases). V lost 1 base, J lost 4 bases, and 16 bases lay in between. The CDR3 runs to 17 residues. Per the germline V gene, CDR1 is MGHRA and CDR2 is YSYEKL. The CDR3 loop is CASSQVTGGRVTGELFF. CDR3 sequence (DNA): TGCGCCAGCAGCCAAGTGACCGGGGGGCGCGTCACCGGGGAGCTGTTTTTT.

This rearrangement joins TRBV20-1 to TRBJ1-5, with 7 nucleotides matching TRBD1. V lost 4 bases, J lost 5 bases, and 8 bases stayed unmatched. CDR1 is DFQATT and CDR2 is SNEGSKA in the germline V gene (reference sequence). The CDR3 is 14 amino acids. The CDR3 protein is CSAKETGRDQPQHF. The CDR3 nucleotides are TGCAGTGCTAAAGAGACAGGGAGGGATCAGCCCCAGCATTTT.

In this sample, this clonotype turned up a few times. The V gene is TRBV15, the J gene TRBJ2-7; 10 bases map to TRBD1. The germline V gene encodes CDR1 LNHNV and CDR2 YYDKDF (reference sequence). The junction had 3 bases not matched to a gene; V was cut back by 8 bases and J by 2 bases. The CDR3 consists of 13 residues. The CDR3 loop reads CATGQGVAYEQYF. The CDR3 DNA is TGTGCCACCGGACAGGGGGTGGCCTACGAGCAGTACTTC.

This clonotype was recorded at least ten times. The chain recombines TRBV5-1 with TRBJ2-7, with 8 bases aligning to TRBD1. V shed 3 bases, J shed 4 bases, and the junction held 18 bases outside the gene matches. The CDR3 runs to 18 residues. Germline CDR1 and CDR2: SGHRS and YFSETQ. CDR3: CASSSAGTGLSRSYEQYF. CDR3 DNA: TGCGCCAGCAGCTCTGCCGGGACAGGACTATCTCGGTCGTACGAGCAGTACTTC.

V gene TRBV5-1 combines with J gene TRBJ2-7; TRBD1 or TRBD2 may be the D gene (5 bases each). This CDR3 contains 15 residues. V lost 5 bases and J 5 bases, leaving 20 bases between the germline ends. Germline lookup yields CDR1 SGHRS and CDR2 YFSETQ. The CDR3 DNA is TGCGCCAGCAGACCCCCCGGCAACTGGGACCACGAGCAGTACTTC. It is translated as CASRPPGNWDHEQYF.

This clonotype was seen at least ten times. The genes are TRBV9 and TRBJ2-5; 13 nucleotides align to TRBD2. Germline-derived CDR1 and CDR2 are SGDLS and YYNGEE. The CDR3 is 19 residues long. V dropped 0 bases and J dropped 4; count of bases not matched to a gene: 12. The CDR3 bases are TGTGCCAGCAGCGTAGCAGGACTAGCGGGGGCCGAGGGTGGAGAGACCCAGTACTTC. Translating gives CASSVAGLAGAEGGETQYF.

The chain recombines TRBV7-9 with TRBJ2-3; the D gene is possibly TRBD2 (7 bases). The V end lost 4 bases, the J end lost 2 bases, and 13 bases lay between the germline ends. There are 15 residues in the CDR3. Per the germline V gene, CDR1 is SEHNR and CDR2 is FQNEAQ (reference sequence). In DNA form, the CDR3 reads TGTGCCAGCAGCTCGATCCGGGGGGCCACAGATACGCAGTATTTT. Residues: CASSSIRGATDTQYF.